This T cell receptor beta chain was found in a study of identical twins. Study outcomes and limitations: Among monozygotic twins, out-of-frame TCR alpha sharing exceeded what models predicted. Low generation-probability sequences were in excess among twin-shared out-of-frame alpha sequences.

Trimming took 1 base from V and 0 from J, leaving 9 bases between them. Germline CDR1 KGHDR, CDR2 SFDVKD. The CDR3 consists of 16 residues. A universal primer site arose from template switching, and cDNA bore unique molecular identifiers. TCRdb reprocessed the 5' RACE reads with MiXCR, giving one entry per CDR3 protein. The data hold roughly 1.6 million distinct CDR3 sequences, with around 33% observed a single time. Remarks on this clonotype: Its antigen is not known.

What was sequenced was cord blood. This TCR derives from a newborn girl in good health. The chain combines TRBV24-1 with TRBJ2-1; D possibly corresponds to TRBD2 (5 bases). In nucleotides, the CDR3 is TGTGCCACCAGTGATTTTGACGCGGGCTCCTACAATGAGCAGTTCTTC. The encoded protein is CATSDFDAGSYNEQFF.